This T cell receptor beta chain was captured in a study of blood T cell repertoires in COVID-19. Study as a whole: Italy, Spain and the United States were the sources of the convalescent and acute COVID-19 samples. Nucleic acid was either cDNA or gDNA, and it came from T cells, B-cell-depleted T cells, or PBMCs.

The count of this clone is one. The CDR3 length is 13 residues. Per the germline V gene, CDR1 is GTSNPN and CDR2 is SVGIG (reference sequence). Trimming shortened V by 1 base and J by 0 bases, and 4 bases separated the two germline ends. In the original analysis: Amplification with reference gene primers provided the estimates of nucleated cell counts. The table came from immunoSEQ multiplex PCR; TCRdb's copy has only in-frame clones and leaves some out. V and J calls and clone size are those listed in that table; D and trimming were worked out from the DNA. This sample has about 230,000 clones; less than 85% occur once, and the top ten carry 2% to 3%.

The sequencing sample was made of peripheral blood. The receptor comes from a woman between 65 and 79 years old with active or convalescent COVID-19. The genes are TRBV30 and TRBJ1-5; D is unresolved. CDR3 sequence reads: CAWSAPSNQPQHF. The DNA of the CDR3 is TGTGCCTGGAGTGCTCCTAGCAATCAGCCCCAGCATTTT.